This T cell receptor (beta chain) was recovered during a study of post-analysis software for immune sequencing data. For the study at large: Courses of disease covered relapsing-remitting, secondary progressive and progressive-relapsing multiple sclerosis.

CDR3 length equals 14 residues. J lost 3 bases, V lost 6 bases, and 10 bases had no gene match. CDR1 and CDR2 (germline): DFQATT, SNEGSKA (reference sequence). As for this clonotype: The antigen is unknown.

The study's findings and limits: F measure showed strong co-clustering of same-batch samples. When patients were compared with controls, about 5 TRBV segments were more frequent, TRBV5-6, TRBV5-1 and TRBV20-1 among them. Compared with controls, patients showed significantly lower normalized Chao1 diversity.

Presence of unique molecular identifiers characterized the TCR beta cDNA libraries. A population of 1 to 10 million T cells gave rise to about half a million cDNA molecules. TCRdb recomputed calls from the PCR reads with MiXCR, one row per CDR3 protein. The data contain approximately 730,000 distinct CDR3 sequences, around 27% of them singletons. The sample taken for sequencing was blood. The genes are TRBV20-1 and TRBJ2-7; 8 bases are a match to TRBD1. The sequence came from a girl aged 10 to 17 with multiple sclerosis. CDR3: CSAPGTGYFYEQYF. The CDR3 DNA follows: TGCAGTGCCCCCGGGACAGGCTATTTCTACGAGCAGTACTTC.